A single sample is the source of the 29 T cell receptor beta chains below, sequenced in a study of shared clonotypes between healthy human individuals. Repertoires were generated with immunoSEQ multiplex PCR, while TCRdb's copy carries only in-frame clones and drops some. The repertoire holds some 480,000 clones, with approximately 79% as singletons. The sequenced material came from PBMCs. The receptors stem from a woman between 35 and 50 years old in good health. Some clones in this sample may be carry-over from other donors' samples.

The chain combines TRBV7-8 with TRBJ2-5; a weak D match, TRBD2 (6 bases). V was shortened by 2 bases and J by 3 bases, with 10 bases between the two germline ends. The CDR3 has 14 residues. Germline CDR1 and CDR2: SGHVS and FQNEAQ. The CDR3 here is CASSLFGGKETQYF. CDR3 DNA: TGTGCCAGCAGCTTATTTGGGGGGAAAGAGACCCAGTACTTC. The full variable domain, rest sourced from reference TRBV7-8 and TRBJ2-5, is GAGVSQSPRYKVAKRGQDVALRCDPISGHVSLFWYQQALGQGPEFLTYFQNEAQLDKSGLPSDRFFAERPEGSVSTLKIQRTQQEDSAVYLCASSLFGGKETQYFGPGTRLLVL.

The chain links TRBV10-1 to TRBJ2-2; 9 positions agree with TRBD2. The V segment lost 3 bases and the J segment 3 bases; nucleotides outside the gene matches: 5. Germline CDR1 reads WNHNN; CDR2 reads SYGVQD (reference sequence). The CDR3 has 16 amino acids. This CDR3 is CASSDRGRGDTGELFF. The CDR3 DNA follows: TGCGCCAGCAGTGACCGCGGGAGGGGTGACACCGGGGAGCTGTTTTTT.

The V call is TRBV6-5, the J call TRBJ1-1; possibly TRBD1 for D (5 bases). CDR3 size: 14 residues. Germline CDR1 and CDR2: MNHEY and SVGAGI. Trimming took 6 bases from V and 3 from J, leaving 14 bases between them. CDR3 residues: CASRLAPGDTEAFF. The CDR3 DNA is TGTGCCAGCAGATTAGCCCCGGGGGACACTGAAGCTTTCTTT.

The chain joins TRBV7-2 to TRBJ2-5; 10 nucleotides align to TRBD2. V lost 3 bases to trimming and J lost 1 base; unmatched junction nucleotides: 5. Germline V gene data show CDR1 as SGHTA and CDR2 as FQGNSA. The length of the CDR3 is 16 residues. CDR3 protein: CASSLTLAGAQETQYF. The CDR3 nucleotides are TGTGCCAGCAGCTTGACCCTAGCGGGGGCCCAAGAGACCCAGTACTTC.

This chain connects TRBV28 to TRBJ2-5; no clear D. The CDR3 is 13 residues long. CDR1 MDHEN and CDR2 SYDVKM come from the germline V gene. Trimming removed 8 bases at V and 8 bases at J, with 18 bases between. The CDR3 reads CASGSPLVFTQYF. CDR3 nucleotides: TGTGCCAGCGGCTCCCCCCTTGTGTTTACCCAGTACTTC.

V usage is TRBV6-1 and J usage is TRBJ1-1; 7 positions match TRBD1. The V gene's germline CDR1 is MNHNS and CDR2 SASEGT. Trimming at V came to 7 bases and at J to 5 bases, leaving 10 bases not matched to a gene. The CDR3 runs to 14 residues. For the CDR3, the DNA is TGTGCCAGCACTCAGGGGGGGGAGAGTACTGAAGCTTTCTTT. This gives the protein CASTQGGESTEAFF.

The J gene is TRBJ1-3, the V gene TRBV7-6; D is unresolved. Germline values: CDR1 SGHVS, CDR2 FNYEAQ. The CDR3 is made up of 17 amino acids. V gave up 1 base and J gave up 0 bases, with 13 bases separating them. The CDR3 DNA reads TGTGCCAGCAGCTTAGTCCCAAGGTCGGACTCTGGAAACACCATATATTTT. Protein product: CASSLVPRSDSGNTIYF.

J is TRBJ2-1 and V is TRBV7-2; D remains ambiguous. The CDR3 is 15 amino acids. Trimming took off 1 base at V and 4 bases at J, with 11 bases between the two ends. Germline assignment: CDR1 SGHTA and CDR2 FQGNSA. The CDR3 coding sequence is TGTGCCAGCAGCTTAGGTGGGAAGAGATACAATGAGCAGTTCTTC. This translates into CASSLGGKRYNEQFF.

The chain employs TRBV9 and TRBJ2-1; the match to TRBD2 covers 10 bases. Losses at the gene ends were 5 bases for V and 6 bases for J; bases not matched to a gene: 11. This CDR3 region has 16 residues. The V gene's germline CDR1 is SGDLS and CDR2 YYNGEE. The CDR3 DNA reads as TGTGCCAGCAGTTACTACCTAGCGGGAGAGTCCAATGAGCAGTTCTTC. It specifies CASSYYLAGESNEQFF.

As to this clone: Other DNA sequences in the same sample also yield this CDR3. The chain combines TRBV7-8 with TRBJ1-1; D not resolved. The CDR3 is 13 residues long. Germline values: CDR1 SGHVS, CDR2 FQNEAQ. Trimming pared 2 bases from V and 0 bases from J, leaving 4 bases between. The DNA for the CDR3 is TGTGCCAGCAGCTTACAGCTGAACACTGAAGCTTTCTTT. It translates to CASSLQLNTEAFF. Combining the CDR3 with reference TRBV7-8 and TRBJ1-1 gives the whole variable domain GAGVSQSPRYKVAKRGQDVALRCDPISGHVSLFWYQQALGQGPEFLTYFQNEAQLDKSGLPSDRFFAERPEGSVSTLKIQRTQQEDSAVYLCASSLQLNTEAFFGQGTRLTVV.

This rearrangement joins TRBV30 to TRBJ2-7; the match to TRBD2 covers 8 bases. Germline V gene data show CDR1 as GTSNPN and CDR2 as SVGIG (reference sequence). The CDR3 runs 15 residues. The junction had 6 bases not matched to a gene; V was cut back by 0 bases and J by 2 bases. CDR3 sequence: CAWSVLREVPYEQYF. CDR3 in DNA: TGTGCCTGGAGTGTACTGCGGGAGGTGCCCTACGAGCAGTACTTC. Based on the CDR3 plus reference TRBV30 and TRBJ2-7, the full variable domain is SQTIHQWPATLVQPVGSPLSLECTVEGTSNPNLYWYRQAAGRGLQLLFYSVGIGQISSEVPQNLSASRPQDRQFILSSKKLLLSDSGFYLCAWSVLREVPYEQYFGPGTRLTVT.

This sequence joins TRBV6-6 and TRBJ2-7, with a possible D match to TRBD1 (6 bases). Between the trimmed V and J ends, which lost 7 bases and 3 bases, there was a span of 13 bases. Germline CDR1 MNHNY, CDR2 SVGAGI (reference sequence). This CDR3 is built from 13 residues. CDR3 protein: CASTPQGDYEQYF. CDR3 DNA: TGTGCCAGCACACCACAGGGAGACTACGAGCAGTACTTC.

The rearrangement links TRBV11-2 to TRBJ2-7, with D possibly being TRBD1 (6 bases). Deletions cut 8 bases from V and 0 bases from J, with 14 bases between. The germline V gene encodes CDR1 SGHAT and CDR2 FQNNGV. This CDR3 is 14 amino acids long. The CDR3 region has the DNA TGTGCCAGCCATGACAGGCAACGCTCCTACGAGCAGTACTTC. It encodes CASHDRQRSYEQYF.

The chain carries TRBV6-4 and TRBJ2-1; tentative D call: TRBD2 (7 bases). Germline V gene lookup returns CDR1 MRHNA and CDR2 SNTAGT. Deletions cut 5 bases from V and 3 bases from J, with 14 bases between. The CDR3 sequence is 15 residues long. In DNA, the CDR3 is TGTGCCAGCAGTAGAAGCGGGACAAACTACAATGAGCAGTTCTTC. Protein sequence: CASSRSGTNYNEQFF.

In this sample, this clone turned up a few times. The chain couples TRBV30 to TRBJ2-2; D not certain. Germline-derived CDR1 and CDR2 are GTSNPN and SVGIG (reference sequence). The CDR3 has 12 residues. The ends were cut back, 2 bases at V and 4 bases at J, with 5 bases in the middle. CDR3 in amino acids: CAWSKGTGELFF. The CDR3 region has the DNA TGTGCCTGGAGTAAGGGCACCGGGGAGCTGTTTTTT.

This chain connects TRBV9 to TRBJ1-3; D gene unclear. The germline V gene encodes CDR1 SGDLS and CDR2 YYNGEE. CDR3 length: 15 amino acids. With 0 bases removed from V and 0 bases from J, the gap between germline ends came to 7 bases. CDR3 bases: TGTGCCAGCAGCGTAGAGGGTGGCTCTGGAAACACCATATATTTT. This encodes CASSVEGGSGNTIYF.

V usage is TRBV30 and J usage is TRBJ2-1; D not resolved. The CDR3 is 13 amino acids. With 2 bases removed from V and 7 bases from J, the gap between germline ends came to 12 bases. Germline V lookup: CDR1 GTSNPN, CDR2 SVGIG (reference sequence). Here the CDR3 reads CAWSIPPKNEQFF. The CDR3 region has the DNA TGTGCCTGGAGTATCCCCCCCAAAAATGAGCAGTTCTTC.

The genes are TRBV9 and TRBJ2-7, with 8 bases aligning to TRBD2. In germline, CDR1 is SGDLS, CDR2 YYNGEE. Trimming removed 4 bases from V and 2 bases from J; junction bases left unmatched: 8. The CDR3 consists of 15 residues. The CDR3 DNA follows: TGTGCCAGCAGCCCGCCACTAGCGGCTACCTACGAGCAGTACTTC. It encodes CASSPPLAATYEQYF.

The chain recombines TRBV7-9 with TRBJ2-1; 7 bases fit TRBD2. This CDR3 is built from 15 residues. J gave up 4 bases and V 1 base, and 4 bases lay outside the gene matches. The germline CDR1 and CDR2 sequences are SEHNR and FQNEAQ (reference sequence). CDR3 bases: TGTGCCAGCAGCTTAGTGCTAGCGGAGTACAATGAGCAGTTCTTC. As protein: CASSLVLAEYNEQFF. The variable domain in full, with the rest retrieved from reference TRBV7-9 and TRBJ2-1, is DTGVSQNPRHKITKRGQNVTFRCDPISEHNRLYWYRQTLGQGPEFLTYFQNEAQLEKSRLLSDRFSAERPKGSFSTLEIQRTEQGDSAMYLCASSLVLAEYNEQFFGPGTRLTVL.

As for this clone: This likely reflects a read error, since a far larger clone is one base away. This same CDR3 is encoded by further DNA sequences in the sample. The chain is built from TRBV5-1 and TRBJ1-1, with D possibly matching TRBD1 (5 bases). This CDR3 spans 14 amino acids. Germline V gene lookup returns CDR1 SGHRS and CDR2 YFSETQ. Trimming left V 0 bases short and J 1 base short, with 7 bases between. Here the CDR3 DNA reads TGCGCCAGCAGCTTGGAAACAGGGAACACTGAAGCTTTCTTT. Protein sequence: CASSLETGNTEAFF.

The chain recombines TRBV10-2 with TRBJ2-1, with 8 nucleotides matching TRBD2. This CDR3 is 16 amino acids long. Germline V CDR1 and CDR2: WSHSY, SAAADI. Unmatched junction bases numbered 8, after V lost 4 bases and J lost 3 bases. CDR3 loop: CASSGTGTRNYNEQFF. For the CDR3, the DNA is TGCGCCAGCAGTGGTACCGGGACTAGAAACTACAATGAGCAGTTCTTC.

The chain uses TRBV19 and TRBJ1-1, with D hard to call. Between the trimmed V and J ends, which lost 6 bases and 4 bases, there was a span of 21 bases. Germline values: CDR1 LNHDA, CDR2 SQIVND (reference sequence). The CDR3 contains 16 residues. The DNA for the CDR3 is TGTGCCAGTAGCAACCCGGCCAGCCTTAGAGGCACTGAAGCTTTCTTT. Translating it yields CASSNPASLRGTEAFF.

The chain combines TRBV5-1 with TRBJ2-7, with D perhaps matching TRBD2 (6 bases). V dropped 1 base and J dropped 2 bases, with 13 bases sitting between them. Germline V lookup: CDR1 SGHRS, CDR2 YFSETQ. The CDR3 spans 15 residues. CDR3: CASSLRRERTYEQYF. The DNA for the CDR3 is TGCGCCAGCAGCTTGAGGCGGGAACGGACCTACGAGCAGTACTTC.

The chain is built from TRBV30 and TRBJ1-6; 7 bases align to TRBD1. The V gene's germline CDR1 is GTSNPN and CDR2 SVGIG (reference sequence). The V segment lost 6 bases and the J segment 7 bases; nucleotides outside the gene matches: 6. The CDR3 totals 13 residues. The CDR3 sequence: CACQGGPNSPLHF. Here the CDR3 DNA reads TGTGCCTGCCAAGGGGGCCCAAATTCACCCCTCCACTTT.

With respect to this clone: This may stem from a read error, because a much larger clone lies one nucleotide away. In DNA form, the CDR3 reads TGTGCCAGCGGTGAAGGGAGGCAGGAGAATGAAAAACTGTTTTTT. It translates to CASGEGRQENEKLFF. The genes are TRBV6-1 and TRBJ1-4; no clear D. The CDR3 runs 15 residues. The germline gives CDR1 MNHNS, CDR2 SASEGT.

This clone was detected only a few times. The rearrangement joins TRBV19 to TRBJ2-7; D perhaps matches TRBD1 (6 bases). The V gene lost 2 bases and the J gene lost 2 bases, with 13 bases spanning the gap. The CDR3 runs 15 residues. The germline V gene has CDR1 LNHDA and CDR2 SQIVND (reference sequence). CDR3 in amino acids: CASSIYFQGPYEQYF. For the CDR3, the DNA is TGTGCCAGTAGTATATACTTCCAGGGGCCCTACGAGCAGTACTTC.

V and J are TRBV9 and TRBJ2-5; 15 bases align to TRBD2. Per germline, CDR1 SGDLS and CDR2 YYNGEE. The CDR3 has 18 amino acids. Losses at the gene ends were 4 bases for V and 4 bases for J; bases not matched to a gene: 11. This CDR3 is CASSPGLAGGLGRETQYF. CDR3 nucleotide sequence: TGTGCCAGCAGCCCCGGACTAGCGGGAGGGCTCGGGAGAGAGACCCAGTACTTC.

The chain carries TRBV7-2 and TRBJ2-7, with D perhaps matching TRBD2 (5 bases). V shed 2 bases and J shed 9 bases, with 11 bases lying between them. Per germline, CDR1 SGHTA and CDR2 FQGNSA. CDR3 length: 12 amino acids. CDR3 nucleotides: TGTGCCAGCAGCTTACATGGGAGCGGGCAGTACTTC. It yields the protein CASSLHGSGQYF.

This clone was seen once. The gene calls are TRBV5-6 and TRBJ2-5; D tentatively reads TRBD1 or TRBD2 (5 bases each). The CDR3 loop spans 14 amino acids. Germline V gene lookup returns CDR1 SGHDT and CDR2 YYEEEE. V lost 4 bases and J lost 1, with 11 bases in between. CDR3 sequence: CASSPQGPQETQYF. The DNA of the CDR3 is TGTGCCAGCAGCCCGCAGGGACCCCAAGAGACCCAGTACTTC.